This is a list of T cell receptor beta chains from one sample in a study of beta chain features in type 1 diabetes. TCRdb keeps only in-frame clones here, not all; method: immunoSEQ multiplex PCR. The sample records under 950,000 clones, about a sixth being singletons. Sequences were obtained from naive CD4+ T cells from blood. All receptors derive from a woman between 18 and 30 years old in good health. CDR3s include the opening cysteine and the closing phenylalanine or tryptophan. Fields, in order: clone size, V gene, J gene, D gene, CDR3 protein, CDR3 DNA. D genes are given only for firm matches. Expanded clones are given a class, and other clones once, few, many or no size at all.

abundance: NA; v_gene: TRBV28; j_gene: TRBJ2-7; d_gene: NA; CDR3aa: CASRPGTVPYEQYF; CDR3nt: TGTGCCAGCAGACCCGGGACGGTACCCTACGAGCAGTACTTC
abundance: NA; v_gene: TRBV7-2; j_gene: TRBJ2-1; d_gene: NA; CDR3aa: CASSLSRINEQFF; CDR3nt: TGTGCCAGCAGCTTAAGCAGAATCAATGAGCAGTTCTTC
abundance: NA; v_gene: TRBV7-2; j_gene: TRBJ2-7; d_gene: NA; CDR3aa: CASSAHQGTAYEQYF; CDR3nt: TGTGCCAGCAGCGCCCATCAGGGGACCGCTTACGAGCAGTACTTC
abundance: NA; v_gene: TRBV7-2; j_gene: TRBJ2-7; d_gene: TRBD1; CDR3aa: CASSLVTGRGQAYEQYF; CDR3nt: TGTGCCAGCAGCTTAGTCACCGGCAGGGGGCAAGCCTACGAGCAGTACTTC
abundance: few; v_gene: TRBV10-3; j_gene: TRBJ2-1; d_gene: TRBD2; CDR3aa: CATTTAPGTSLANEQFF; CDR3nt: TGTGCCACGACAACCGCCCCCGGGACTAGCTTGGCCAATGAGCAGTTCTTC
abundance: once; v_gene: TRBV11-2; j_gene: TRBJ2-4; d_gene: TRBD2; CDR3aa: CASSYTWTSGRRNIQYF; CDR3nt: TGTGCCAGCAGCTATACCTGGACTAGCGGGAGACGGAACATTCAGTACTTC
abundance: NA; v_gene: TRBV6-1; j_gene: TRBJ2-3; d_gene: TRBD1; CDR3aa: CASSEALRGTGEDTQYF; CDR3nt: TGTGCCAGCAGTGAAGCGCTTCGGGGGACAGGGGAGGATACGCAGTATTTT
abundance: few; v_gene: TRBV7-2; j_gene: TRBJ2-1; d_gene: NA; CDR3aa: CASSLVSAYEQFF; CDR3nt: TGTGCCAGCAGCTTAGTCTCCGCGTATGAGCAGTTCTTC
abundance: NA; v_gene: TRBV7-6; j_gene: TRBJ1-3; d_gene: NA; CDR3aa: CASRTRPGGNTIYF; CDR3nt: TGTGCCAGCAGGACCAGACCGGGAGGAAACACCATATATTTT
abundance: few; v_gene: TRBV6-1; j_gene: TRBJ1-1; d_gene: TRBD1; CDR3aa: CASSEATIRTGGEAFF; CDR3nt: TGTGCCAGCAGTGAAGCGACAATCCGGACAGGAGGCGAAGCTTTCTTT
abundance: NA; v_gene: TRBV27; j_gene: TRBJ2-1; d_gene: TRBD2; CDR3aa: CASSLSPLAGLNEQFF; CDR3nt: TGTGCCAGCAGTTTATCGCCCCTAGCGGGACTCAATGAGCAGTTCTTC
abundance: few; v_gene: TRBV5-4; j_gene: TRBJ2-1; d_gene: NA; CDR3aa: CASSLVQDEQFF; CDR3nt: TGTGCCAGCAGCTTGGTACAGGATGAGCAGTTCTTC
abundance: NA; v_gene: TRBV5-4; j_gene: TRBJ2-5; d_gene: TRBD2; CDR3aa: CASSLGLAGGGGQETQYF; CDR3nt: TGTGCCAGCAGCTTGGGACTAGCGGGAGGAGGGGGCCAAGAGACCCAGTACTTC
abundance: NA; v_gene: TRBV4-2; j_gene: TRBJ1-5; d_gene: NA; CDR3aa: CASSQELGQGGQPQHF; CDR3nt: TGTGCCAGCAGCCAAGAACTAGGGCAGGGTGGTCAGCCCCAGCATTTT
abundance: NA; v_gene: TRBV9; j_gene: TRBJ2-3; d_gene: NA; CDR3aa: CASSPSPETDTQYF; CDR3nt: TGTGCCAGCAGCCCATCCCCGGAGACAGATACGCAGTATTTT
abundance: NA; v_gene: TRBV11-1; j_gene: TRBJ2-1; d_gene: TRBD2; CDR3aa: CASSFSGINEQFF; CDR3nt: TGTGCCAGCAGCTTTAGCGGGATCAATGAGCAGTTCTTC
abundance: few; v_gene: TRBV4-2; j_gene: TRBJ2-7; d_gene: NA; CDR3aa: CASSQEGTGNEQYF; CDR3nt: TGTGCCAGCAGCCAAGAAGGAACAGGAAACGAGCAGTACTTC
abundance: NA; v_gene: TRBV5-1; j_gene: TRBJ2-1; d_gene: NA; CDR3aa: CASSGPDWDNEQFF; CDR3nt: TGCGCCAGCAGCGGACCGGACTGGGACAATGAGCAGTTCTTC
abundance: few; v_gene: TRBV5-5; j_gene: TRBJ2-1; d_gene: TRBD2; CDR3aa: CASLLAGGIYNEQFF; CDR3nt: TGTGCCAGCCTATTAGCGGGAGGAATCTACAATGAGCAGTTCTTC
abundance: NA; v_gene: TRBV28; j_gene: TRBJ1-2; d_gene: TRBD1; CDR3aa: CASRGQGWGIGYTF; CDR3nt: TGTGCCAGCAGGGGACAGGGATGGGGAATCGGCTACACCTTC
abundance: NA; v_gene: TRBV6-6; j_gene: TRBJ1-1; d_gene: NA; CDR3aa: CASSFPSTGDTEAFF; CDR3nt: TGTGCCAGCAGTTTTCCGTCGACAGGTGACACTGAAGCTTTCTTT
abundance: NA; v_gene: TRBV14; j_gene: TRBJ2-2; d_gene: NA; CDR3aa: CASSQDRRGGELFF; CDR3nt: TGTGCCAGCAGCCAAGATCGCAGGGGCGGGGAGCTGTTTTTT
abundance: few; v_gene: TRBV2; j_gene: TRBJ2-1; d_gene: NA; CDR3aa: CASSTSGRTGEQFF; CDR3nt: TGTGCCAGCAGTACCAGCGGGCGTACCGGTGAGCAGTTCTTC
abundance: NA; v_gene: TRBV2; j_gene: TRBJ1-2; d_gene: TRBD1; CDR3aa: CASSRDRGRWDYGYTF; CDR3nt: TGTGCCAGCAGTCGGGACAGGGGGCGTTGGGACTATGGCTACACCTTC
abundance: NA; v_gene: TRBV13; j_gene: TRBJ2-3; d_gene: NA; CDR3aa: CASSLRGWGRGKVDTQYF; CDR3nt: TGTGCCAGCAGCTTAAGGGGATGGGGCCGTGGAAAGGTCGATACGCAGTATTTT
abundance: few; v_gene: TRBV28; j_gene: TRBJ1-5; d_gene: NA; CDR3aa: CASSLLGHGSSNQPQHF; CDR3nt: TGTGCCAGCAGTTTATTAGGCCACGGGAGCAGCAATCAGCCCCAGCATTTT
abundance: once; v_gene: TRBV27; j_gene: TRBJ2-1; d_gene: TRBD1; CDR3aa: CASRGQNINEQFF; CDR3nt: TGTGCCAGCAGGGGACAGAACATTAACGAGCAGTTCTTC
abundance: NA; v_gene: TRBV7-9; j_gene: TRBJ2-1; d_gene: NA; CDR3aa: CASSTSPEGYEQFF; CDR3nt: TGTGCCAGCAGCACTAGCCCGGAGGGGTATGAGCAGTTCTTC
abundance: NA; v_gene: TRBV5-1; j_gene: TRBJ2-5; d_gene: NA; CDR3aa: CASSWDRNQGTQYF; CDR3nt: TGCGCCAGCAGCTGGGACCGAAACCAGGGGACCCAGTACTTC
abundance: few; v_gene: TRBV5-8; j_gene: TRBJ2-1; d_gene: NA; CDR3aa: CASSPTGDEQFF; CDR3nt: TGTGCCAGCAGCCCCACGGGTGATGAGCAGTTCTTC
abundance: NA; v_gene: TRBV5-1; j_gene: TRBJ2-1; d_gene: NA; CDR3aa: CASSSLPQYNEQFF; CDR3nt: TGCGCCAGCAGCTCCCTACCACAATACAATGAGCAGTTCTTC
abundance: once; v_gene: TRBV2; j_gene: TRBJ2-7; d_gene: TRBD2; CDR3aa: CASRAQTSGVYEQYF; CDR3nt: TGTGCCAGCAGGGCCCAAACTAGCGGGGTCTACGAGCAGTACTTC
abundance: NA; v_gene: TRBV28; j_gene: TRBJ2-5; d_gene: TRBD2; CDR3aa: CASSPTSGRKTQYF; CDR3nt: TGTGCCAGCAGTCCAACTAGCGGGAGGAAGACCCAGTACTTC
abundance: NA; v_gene: TRBV4-3; j_gene: TRBJ1-3; d_gene: NA; CDR3aa: CASSQDGGNTIYF; CDR3nt: TGCGCCAGCAGCCAAGACGGGGGAAACACCATATATTTT
abundance: NA; v_gene: TRBV7-9; j_gene: TRBJ2-2; d_gene: NA; CDR3aa: CASSLMELFF; CDR3nt: TGTGCCAGCAGCTTAATGGAGCTGTTTTTT
abundance: NA; v_gene: TRBV4-3; j_gene: TRBJ2-7; d_gene: NA; CDR3aa: CASSQAIRPSGRGREQYF; CDR3nt: TGCGCCAGCAGCCAAGCTATTAGGCCCTCGGGGAGGGGGCGCGAGCAGTACTTC
abundance: NA; v_gene: TRBV5-1; j_gene: TRBJ2-7; d_gene: NA; CDR3aa: CASMGPASSYEQYF; CDR3nt: TGCGCCAGCATGGGGCCAGCTAGCTCCTACGAGCAGTACTTC
abundance: NA; v_gene: TRBV5-4; j_gene: TRBJ1-4; d_gene: TRBD1; CDR3aa: CASSFGQGQTNEKLFF; CDR3nt: TGTGCCAGCAGCTTCGGACAGGGACAAACTAATGAAAAACTGTTTTTT